This entry is about one T cell receptor beta chain. This sample stems from a study of control samples from healthy donors and cancer patients. Measured with immunoSEQ multiplex PCR; TCRdb has only the in-frame clones, and not every one. The repertoire holds some 97,000 clones, with approximately 84% as singletons. This clonotype was sampled from a woman aged 50 to 60 in good health. Sequenced material: blood.

CDR3 nucleotide sequence: TGTGCCAGCAGTTTAGACTTTACTAGGGAGCAGTACGTC. Translation: CASSLDFTREQYV. The chain is built from TRBV5-5 and TRBJ2-7; D is perhaps TRBD2 (5 bases). V lost 5 bases and J 7 bases, leaving 16 bases between the germline ends. This CDR3 comprises 13 residues. The germline CDR1 and CDR2 sequences are SGHKS and YYEKEE (reference sequence).